Listed below are T cell receptor beta chains from one sample, sequenced in a study of shared T cell receptors in the human thymus. The protocol was immunoSEQ multiplex PCR, while the TCRdb copy is restricted to in-frame clones and leaves out a portion. The sample has approximately 490,000 clones; 78% are singletons. The same data also went into a second study, on human thymus T cells.

Material for sequencing was thymocytes. Receptors originate from a boy under three years old with a congenital heart defect. Each CDR3 is given with its conserved first and last residue. A D gene is named only where the DNA matches it firmly. Clone size is shown for a subset of rows, as once, few, many or a class of expanded clone.

d_gene	v_gene	j_gene	abundance	CDR3nt	CDR3aa
.	TRBV27	TRBJ1-5	.	TGTGCCAGCAGTTTACTACACCCGGGTCAGCCCCAGCATTTT	CASSLLHPGQPQHF
TRBD1	TRBV5-8	TRBJ1-5	.	TGTGCCAGCAGCTCCGCCGAGACAGGGGGACGGCAGCCCCAGCATTTT	CASSSAETGGRQPQHF
.	TRBV25-1	TRBJ2-7	.	TGTGCCAGCTCCGCCTGGGTGGGGAGGTCCTACGAGCAGTACTTC	CASSAWVGRSYEQYF
.	TRBV29-1	TRBJ2-6	.	TGCAGCGTTGAAGATCGATTTCCGACAGAACCCTCTGGGGCCAACGTCCTGACTTTC	CSVEDRFPTEPSGANVLTF
TRBD2	TRBV19	TRBJ2-1	.	TGTGCCAGTAGTAGAGCGGGGGGCTACAATGAGCAGTTCTTC	CASSRAGGYNEQFF
TRBD2	TRBV10-2	TRBJ2-1	.	TGCGCCAGCTATCGGACTAGCGGGAGCGATGAGCAGTTCTTC	CASYRTSGSDEQFF
TRBD2	TRBV7-6	TRBJ2-1	.	TGTGCCAGCTCCTCAGAAGTAGCGGGAGACAAGTTCTTC	CASSSEVAGDKFF
TRBD2	TRBV5-4	TRBJ2-5	.	TGTGCCAGCAACTCAGCGGGAGGGGGAGAGACCCAGTACTTC	CASNSAGGGETQYF
.	TRBV28	TRBJ2-7	.	TGTGCCAGCGCTATAAGATCCTACGAGCAGTACTTC	CASAIRSYEQYF
TRBD1	TRBV7-2	TRBJ2-3	.	TGTGCCAGCAGCTTAGCAGGACAGGGTATTTTAGATACGCAGTATTTT	CASSLAGQGILDTQYF
.	TRBV6-1	TRBJ2-2	.	TGTGCCAGCAGTGAAGCCGGGACAAAGTTAACCGGGGAGCTGTTTTTT	CASSEAGTKLTGELFF
TRBD2	TRBV5-4	TRBJ2-3	.	TGTGCCAGCATCCCGGGACTAGCGGGAGGGGGCACAGATACGCAGTATTTT	CASIPGLAGGGTDTQYF
TRBD2	TRBV2	TRBJ2-5	.	TGTGCCAGCAGTGTACCCCCGGGGGGAGAGACCCAGTACTTC	CASSVPPGGETQYF
TRBD1	TRBV7-9	TRBJ2-7	once	TGTGCCAGCAGCTTAGAGGGGGCTAGCTCCTACGAGCAGTACTTC	CASSLEGASSYEQYF
TRBD2	TRBV5-4	TRBJ2-7	.	TGTGCCAGCAGCTCCGGGGGGGCTAGCGGACCTGGATCTCTACGAGGGCAGTACTTC	CASSSGGASGPGSLRGQYF
TRBD1	TRBV19	TRBJ2-6	few	TGTGCCAGTAGTCCGGGACAGGGGAGGTCTGGGGCCAACGTCCTGACTTTC	CASSPGQGRSGANVLTF
TRBD2	TRBV4-2	TRBJ2-1	.	TGTGCCAGCAGCCAAATGGGACTAGCGGGAGGTAGGTGGGGTCAGAATGAGCAGTTCTTC	CASSQMGLAGGRWGQNEQFF
TRBD1	TRBV28	TRBJ1-5	.	TGTGCCAGCAGTTTCGGGACAGGGGAAGTTGATCAGCCCCAGCATTTT	CASSFGTGEVDQPQHF
.	TRBV7-5	TRBJ2-4	.	TGTGTCAGAAGCCCTAGAGCGAAATCCGGGACAACCAGTAATGGGAACAACATTCAGTACTTC	CVRSPRAKSGTTSNGNNIQYF
.	TRBV9	TRBJ1-2	.	TGTGCCAGCAGCGTAGGAGGGCGTTCAAAGGCAGGCAACTTTTATGGCTACACCTTC	CASSVGGRSKAGNFYGYTF
.	TRBV21-1	TRBJ2-3	few	TGTGCCAGCACCCAAAATGGGGACAGGGGGTTTCCTCCCACAGATACGCAGTATTTT	CASTQNGDRGFPPTDTQYF
TRBD1	TRBV7-9	TRBJ1-2	.	TGTGCCAGCAGCGCCGCGACAGGGAGCAATGGCTACACCTTC	CASSAATGSNGYTF
TRBD2	TRBV27	TRBJ2-7	.	TGTGCCAGCAGGGCTAGCGGTCTCTACGAGCAGTACTTC	CASRASGLYEQYF
.	TRBV28	TRBJ2-5	.	TGTGCCAGCACCCCAGGGCGAGGCCAAGAGACCCAGTACTTC	CASTPGRGQETQYF
TRBD2	TRBV11-2	TRBJ2-1	.	TGTGCCAGCAGCGCCGGGACTAGCGGGTATTACAATGAGCAGTTCTTC	CASSAGTSGYYNEQFF
.	TRBV5-6	TRBJ2-7	.	TGTGCCAGCAGCTTGGTCGACGGAGTATCTTCCTACGAGCAGTACTTC	CASSLVDGVSSYEQYF
.	TRBV5-4	TRBJ2-2	.	TGTGCCGCCTCACGGGCTAGCGACTACACCGGGGAGCTGTTTTTT	CAASRASDYTGELFF
.	TRBV28	TRBJ2-7	.	TGTGCCAGCAGGTTCAGGACACACTACGAGCAGTACTTC	CASRFRTHYEQYF
TRBD2	TRBV7-2	TRBJ2-7	few	TGTGCCAGCAGCACGGGGGGCGGGAGGGCCTCGGACGAGCAGTACTTC	CASSTGGGRASDEQYF
TRBD2	TRBV4-2	TRBJ2-7	.	TGTGCCAGCAGCCAAGAGCCAGCGGGAGGAGACCACGAGCAGTACTTC	CASSQEPAGGDHEQYF